This T cell receptor beta chain was identified during a study of blood T cells in healthy people across ages. Primed by a sample-barcoded 5' primer and a J-beta primer mix, a second PCR proceeded for about 7 to 12 cycles. TCRdb re-analysed the 5' RACE reads in MiXCR, keeping a single row per CDR3 protein. The repertoire holds over 700,000 distinct CDR3 sequences, with about 55% as singletons. The V and J ends lost 3 bases and 4 bases respectively, with 6 bases between them. This CDR3 region has 12 residues. The germline gives CDR1 SGHDN, CDR2 FVKESK. The sequenced material came from blood. This chain links TRBV14 with TRBJ2-5; D unresolved. This TCR was recovered from a man older than 75 in good health. The DNA of the CDR3 is TGTGCCAGCAGCCAGACTCGAGAGACCCAGTACTTC. It is translated as CASSQTRETQYF.